This TCR beta chain comes out of a study of neurological immune-mediated disorders. The cDNA came from 5'RACE with 10-nucleotide random UMIs. TCRdb reprocessed the 5' RACE reads via MiXCR and lists one record per CDR3 protein. The sample lists about 55,000 distinct CDR3 sequences, roughly 3.8% seen once, with 5% to 7% in the top ten. This clonotype has ten or more counts. PBMCs numbering 2 million and stored at -80 C yielded the unsorted libraries. The CDR3 sequence is 12 residues long. Losses at the gene ends were 4 bases for V and 9 bases for J; bases not matched to a gene: 5. CDR1 and CDR2 (germline): MNHNS, SASEGT.

The chain couples TRBV6-1 to TRBJ1-1; 7 bases line up with TRBD1. The clonotype comes from a man aged 55 to 70 with multiple sclerosis. The sequenced sample consisted of PBMCs. Here the CDR3 DNA reads TGTGCCAGCAGTGGGGTGACAGGGAAAGCTTTCTTT. It codes for CASSGVTGKAFF.